This T cell receptor beta chain emerged from a study of cytotoxic CD8 clonotypes in ibrutinib-treated CLL. Study-wide background: Investigators reported about 25 partial and 2 complete responses; after median about six years, 14 patients remained remitted and around twelve progressed.

Whole-study findings and limits: At progression, clonality fell back toward baseline after rising at ibrutinib response.

Of note for this clone: The antigen remains undetermined.

CDR3 size: 18 residues. Assay: immunoSEQ multiplex PCR; the TCRdb copy retains only in-frame clones and omits some. The table shows some 130,000 clones, with 76% occurring only once. The TCR sequence derives from a human donor with chronic lymphocytic leukemia. This chain connects TRBV12-2 to TRBJ2-7; TRBD2 reflects the table's D call only, with no check against the DNA. TRBV12-2 is listed as a pseudogene. The sequencing here drew on PBMCs, taken after 24 months of ibrutinib treatment. The chain's CDR3 is CASRLALGRRCVLHEQYF. The DNA of the CDR3 is TGTGCAAGTCGCTTAGCGCTAGGCCGAAGGTGTGTGCTTCACGAGCAGTACTTC.